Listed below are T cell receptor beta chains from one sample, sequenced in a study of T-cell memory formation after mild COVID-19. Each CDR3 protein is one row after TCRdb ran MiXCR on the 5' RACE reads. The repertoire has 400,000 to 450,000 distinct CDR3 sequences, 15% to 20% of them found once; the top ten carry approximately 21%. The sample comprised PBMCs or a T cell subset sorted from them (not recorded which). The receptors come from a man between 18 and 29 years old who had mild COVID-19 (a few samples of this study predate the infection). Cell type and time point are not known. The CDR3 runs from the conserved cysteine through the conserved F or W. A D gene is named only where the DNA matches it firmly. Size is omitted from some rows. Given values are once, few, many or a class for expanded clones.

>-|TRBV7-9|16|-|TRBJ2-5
TGTGCCAGCAGTTTAAGCATTACAGGATGGGATGAGACCCAGTACTTC
CASSLSITGWDETQYF
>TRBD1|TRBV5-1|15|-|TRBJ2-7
TGCGCCAGCAGGGGGGGACAGGGTGTACCCTACGAGCAGTACTTC
CASRGGQGVPYEQYF
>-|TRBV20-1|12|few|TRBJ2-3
TGCAGTGCCCACCACGGAACAGATACGCAGTATTTT
CSAHHGTDTQYF
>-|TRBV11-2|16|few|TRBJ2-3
TGTGCCAGCAGCTTTTTCGGGGGCGCGAGCACAGATACGCAGTATTTT
CASSFFGGASTDTQYF
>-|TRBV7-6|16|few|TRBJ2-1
TGTGCCAGCAGCCCCGCCTCGCGGAGTTCCTACAATGAGCAGTTCTTC
CASSPASRSSYNEQFF
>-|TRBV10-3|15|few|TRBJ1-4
TGTGCCATCAGTGGCGAAGCTCAGAGAGGTGAAAAACTGTTTTTT
CAISGEAQRGEKLFF
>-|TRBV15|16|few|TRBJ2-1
TGTGCCACCAGCGGACGACAGTATCTCCCCTACAATGAGCAGTTCTTC
CATSGRQYLPYNEQFF
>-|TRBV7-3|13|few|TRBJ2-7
TGTGCCAGCAGCTTAATTCCCGGCTACGAGCAGTACTTC
CASSLIPGYEQYF
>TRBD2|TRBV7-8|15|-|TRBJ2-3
TGTGCCAGCAGATTCACTAGCGGGGGGGCTGATACGCAGTATTTT
CASRFTSGGADTQYF
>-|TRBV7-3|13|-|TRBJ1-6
TGTGCCAGCAGCCCGGACAGAAACTCACCCCTCCACTTT
CASSPDRNSPLHF
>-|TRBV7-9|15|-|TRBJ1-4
TGTGCCAGCAGCTTAGAAGGCCTAACTAATGAAAAACTGTTTTTT
CASSLEGLTNEKLFF
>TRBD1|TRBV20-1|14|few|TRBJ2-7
TGCAGTGCTAGAGAAGGGACAGTGCAGCCGGGGCAGTACTTC
CSAREGTVQPGQYF
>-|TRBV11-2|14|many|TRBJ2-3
TGTGCCAGCAGCTTAGCGTCGCCTAAAGATACGCAGTATTTT
CASSLASPKDTQYF
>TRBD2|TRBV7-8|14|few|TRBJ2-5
TGTGCCAGCAGCCCGGGGGGGCCCAGAGAGACCCAGTACTTC
CASSPGGPRETQYF
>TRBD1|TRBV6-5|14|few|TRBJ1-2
TGTGCCAGCGGGGGGTACGGGACAGGCTATGGCTACACCTTC
CASGGYGTGYGYTF
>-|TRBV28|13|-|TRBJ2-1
TGTGCCACGCAGGAGGGGTCCCACAATGAGCAGTTCTTC
CATQEGSHNEQFF
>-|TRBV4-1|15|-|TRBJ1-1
TGCGCCAGCAGCCCCCAGGTGGCAGCTAACACTGAAGCTTTCTTT
CASSPQVAANTEAFF
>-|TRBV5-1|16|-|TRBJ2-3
TGCGCCAGCAGCGCGGGATCTTTGGGGCCCACAGATACGCAGTATTTT
CASSAGSLGPTDTQYF
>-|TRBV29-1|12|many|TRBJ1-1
TGCAGCGTTGGGGTAATGAACACTGAAGCTTTCTTT
CSVGVMNTEAFF
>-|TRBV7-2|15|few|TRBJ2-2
TGTGCCAGCAGCAAGCATCCTCGGAGCACCGGGGAGCTGTTTTTT
CASSKHPRSTGELFF
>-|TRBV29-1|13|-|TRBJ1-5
TGCAGCGCCCAGGCAGGGACCGGGCAGCCCCAGCATTTT
CSAQAGTGQPQHF
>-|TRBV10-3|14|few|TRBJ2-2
TGTGCCATCACACTGGACGCGGGACCCGGGGAGCTGTTTTTT
CAITLDAGPGELFF
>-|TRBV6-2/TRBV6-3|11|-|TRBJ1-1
TGTGCCACCTGGGAGAACACTGAAGCTTTCTTT
CATWENTEAFF
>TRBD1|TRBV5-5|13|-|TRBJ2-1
TGTGCCAGCAGCCGACAGGGGTTCGATGAGCAGTTCTTC
CASSRQGFDEQFF
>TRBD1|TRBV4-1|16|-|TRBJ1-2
TGCGCCAGCAGCCAAGATCCAGGGGGCCTCGACTATGGCTACACCTTC
CASSQDPGGLDYGYTF
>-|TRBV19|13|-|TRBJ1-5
TGTGCCAGTAGTATCAGACACAATCAGCCCCAGCATTTT
CASSIRHNQPQHF
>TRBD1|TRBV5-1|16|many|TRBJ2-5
TGCGCCAGCAGCTTCATGGGGACAGACCACGGGGAGACCCAGTACTTC
CASSFMGTDHGETQYF
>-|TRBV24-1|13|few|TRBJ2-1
TGTGCCACCAGTGGGACATACAACAATGAGCAGTTCTTC
CATSGTYNNEQFF
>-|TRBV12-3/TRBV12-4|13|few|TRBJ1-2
TGTGCCAGCAGTTTCACGATTAAGGATGGCTACACCTTC
CASSFTIKDGYTF
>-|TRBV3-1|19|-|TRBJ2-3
TGTGCCAGCAGCCAATCGAGCCTGGGGCCTGAGATTCAAACGGATACGCAGTATTTT
CASSQSSLGPEIQTDTQYF
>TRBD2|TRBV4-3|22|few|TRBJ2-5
TGCGCCAGCAGCCAAGAGGCGAAAAGACCGGGACTAGCGGGGGGGCAGATGGAGACCCAGTACTTC
CASSQEAKRPGLAGGQMETQYF
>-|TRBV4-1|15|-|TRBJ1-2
TGCGCCAGCAGCCGATCTGATCCCCGAGGAGGTGGCTACACCTTC
CASSRSDPRGGGYTF
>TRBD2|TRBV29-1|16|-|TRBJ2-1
TGCAGCGTTGAATGGGTTACGGGGGGAGCCTGGTATGAGCAGTTCTTC
CSVEWVTGGAWYEQFF
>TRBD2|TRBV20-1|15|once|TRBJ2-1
TGCAGTGCTAGGAAGGAACGGGGGGGCCATAATGAGCAGTTCTTC
CSARKERGGHNEQFF
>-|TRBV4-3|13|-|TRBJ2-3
TGCGCCAGCAGCCCTGATCGCGCTGGTACGCAGTATTTT
CASSPDRAGTQYF
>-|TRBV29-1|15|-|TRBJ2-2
TGCAGCGTTGGCAAGGGGATGGCGAACACCGGGGAGCTGTTTTTT
CSVGKGMANTGELFF
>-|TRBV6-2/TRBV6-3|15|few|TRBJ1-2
TGTGCCAGCAGTTCTCCCGGCGGGGGCAACTATGGCTACACCTTC
CASSSPGGGNYGYTF
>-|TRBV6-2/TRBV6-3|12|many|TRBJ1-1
TGTGCCAGCAGGCCAGATTACACTGAAGCTTTCTTT
CASRPDYTEAFF
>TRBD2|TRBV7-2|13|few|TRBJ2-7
TGTGCCAGCAGTCCACTAGCGGGGGGAGAGCAGTACTTC
CASSPLAGGEQYF
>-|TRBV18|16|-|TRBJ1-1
TGTGCCAGCTCACCTACGCCTGGGACGGTGAACACTGAAGCTTTCTTT
CASSPTPGTVNTEAFF
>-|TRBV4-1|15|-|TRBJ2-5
TGCGCCAGCAGCCGGCACCGTCAGGGCCAAGAGACCCAGTACTTC
CASSRHRQGQETQYF
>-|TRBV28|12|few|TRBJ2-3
TGTGCCTCCATGGAGGGCACAGATACGCAGTATTTT
CASMEGTDTQYF
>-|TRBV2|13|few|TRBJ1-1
TGTGCCAGCAGCCGACAGGCGGGCACTGAAGCTTTCTTT
CASSRQAGTEAFF
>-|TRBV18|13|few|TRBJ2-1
TGTGCCAGCTCACCACCCTCGGGGTATGAGCAGTTCTTC
CASSPPSGYEQFF
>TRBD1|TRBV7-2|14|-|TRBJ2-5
TGTGCCAGCAGCTTATCAGGGGGCGCCGAGACCCAGTACTTC
CASSLSGGAETQYF
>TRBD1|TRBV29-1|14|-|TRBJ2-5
TGCAGCGTTGTAGACAGGGGGCCGGGAGAGACCCAGTACTTC
CSVVDRGPGETQYF
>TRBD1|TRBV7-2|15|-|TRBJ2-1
TGTGCCAGCAGATCGGACAGGGCCTCCTACAATGAGCAGTTCTTC
CASRSDRASYNEQFF
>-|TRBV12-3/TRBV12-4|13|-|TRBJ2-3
TGTGCCAGCAGTTTTGGCGCGGAAGATACGCAGTATTTT
CASSFGAEDTQYF
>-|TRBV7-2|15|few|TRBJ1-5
TGTGCCAGCAGCTTAAGTGGGGCTAGCAATCAGCCCCAGCATTTT
CASSLSGASNQPQHF
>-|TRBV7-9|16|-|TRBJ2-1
TGTGCCAGCAGCTTCGGAGGCCGGTTCGAACAGGGCAAGCAGTTCTTC
CASSFGGRFEQGKQFF